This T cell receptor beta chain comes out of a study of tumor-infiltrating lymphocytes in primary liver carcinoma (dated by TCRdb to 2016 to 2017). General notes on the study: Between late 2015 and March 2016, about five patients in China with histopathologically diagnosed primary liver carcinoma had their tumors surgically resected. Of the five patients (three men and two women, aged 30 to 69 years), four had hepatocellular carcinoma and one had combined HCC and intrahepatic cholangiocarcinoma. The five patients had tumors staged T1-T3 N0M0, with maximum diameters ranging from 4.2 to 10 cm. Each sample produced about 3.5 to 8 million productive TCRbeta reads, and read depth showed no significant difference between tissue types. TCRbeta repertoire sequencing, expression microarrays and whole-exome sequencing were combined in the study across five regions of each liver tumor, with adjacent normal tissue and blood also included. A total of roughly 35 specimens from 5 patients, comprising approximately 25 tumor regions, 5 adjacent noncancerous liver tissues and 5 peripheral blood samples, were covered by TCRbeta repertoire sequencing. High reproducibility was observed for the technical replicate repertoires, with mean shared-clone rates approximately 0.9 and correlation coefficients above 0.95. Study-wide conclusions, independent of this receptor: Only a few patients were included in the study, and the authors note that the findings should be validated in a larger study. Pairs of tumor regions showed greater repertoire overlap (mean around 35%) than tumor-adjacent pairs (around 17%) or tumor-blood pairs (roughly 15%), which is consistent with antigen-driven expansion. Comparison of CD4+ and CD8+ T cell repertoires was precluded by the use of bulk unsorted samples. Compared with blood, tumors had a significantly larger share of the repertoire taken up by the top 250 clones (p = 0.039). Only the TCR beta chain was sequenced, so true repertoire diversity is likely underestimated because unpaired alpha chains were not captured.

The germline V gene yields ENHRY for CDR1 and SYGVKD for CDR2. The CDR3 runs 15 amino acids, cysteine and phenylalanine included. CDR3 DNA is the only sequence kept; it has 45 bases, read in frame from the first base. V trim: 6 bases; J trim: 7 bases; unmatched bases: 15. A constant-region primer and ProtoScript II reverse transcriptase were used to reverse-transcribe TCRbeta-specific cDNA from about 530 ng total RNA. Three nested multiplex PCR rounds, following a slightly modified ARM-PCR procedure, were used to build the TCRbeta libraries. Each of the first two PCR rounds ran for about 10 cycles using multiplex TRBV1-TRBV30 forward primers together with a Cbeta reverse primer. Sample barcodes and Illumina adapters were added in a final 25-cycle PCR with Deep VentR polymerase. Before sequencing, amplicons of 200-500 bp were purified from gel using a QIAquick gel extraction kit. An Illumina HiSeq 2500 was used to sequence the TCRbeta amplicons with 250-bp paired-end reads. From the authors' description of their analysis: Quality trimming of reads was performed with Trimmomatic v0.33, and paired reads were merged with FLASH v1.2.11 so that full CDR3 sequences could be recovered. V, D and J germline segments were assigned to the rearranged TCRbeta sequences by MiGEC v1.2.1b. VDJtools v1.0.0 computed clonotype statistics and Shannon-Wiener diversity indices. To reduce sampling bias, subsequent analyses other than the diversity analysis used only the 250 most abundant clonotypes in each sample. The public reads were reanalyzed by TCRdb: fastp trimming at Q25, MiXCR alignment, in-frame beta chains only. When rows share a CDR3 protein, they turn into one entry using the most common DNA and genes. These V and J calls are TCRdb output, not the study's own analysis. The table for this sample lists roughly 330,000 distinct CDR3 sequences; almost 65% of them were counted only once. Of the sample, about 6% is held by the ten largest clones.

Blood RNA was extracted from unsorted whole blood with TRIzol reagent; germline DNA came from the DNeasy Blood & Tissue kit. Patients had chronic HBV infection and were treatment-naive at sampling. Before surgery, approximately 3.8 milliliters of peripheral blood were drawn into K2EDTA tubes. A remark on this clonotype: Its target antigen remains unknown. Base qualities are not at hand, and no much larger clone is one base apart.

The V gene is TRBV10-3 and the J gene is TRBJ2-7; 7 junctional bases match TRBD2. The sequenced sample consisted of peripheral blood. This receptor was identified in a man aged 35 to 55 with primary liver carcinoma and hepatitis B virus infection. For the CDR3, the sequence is CAISLLSGSPMEQYF. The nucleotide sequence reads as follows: TGTGCCATCAGCCTTCTTAGCGGGTCGCCTATGGAGCAGTACTTC.